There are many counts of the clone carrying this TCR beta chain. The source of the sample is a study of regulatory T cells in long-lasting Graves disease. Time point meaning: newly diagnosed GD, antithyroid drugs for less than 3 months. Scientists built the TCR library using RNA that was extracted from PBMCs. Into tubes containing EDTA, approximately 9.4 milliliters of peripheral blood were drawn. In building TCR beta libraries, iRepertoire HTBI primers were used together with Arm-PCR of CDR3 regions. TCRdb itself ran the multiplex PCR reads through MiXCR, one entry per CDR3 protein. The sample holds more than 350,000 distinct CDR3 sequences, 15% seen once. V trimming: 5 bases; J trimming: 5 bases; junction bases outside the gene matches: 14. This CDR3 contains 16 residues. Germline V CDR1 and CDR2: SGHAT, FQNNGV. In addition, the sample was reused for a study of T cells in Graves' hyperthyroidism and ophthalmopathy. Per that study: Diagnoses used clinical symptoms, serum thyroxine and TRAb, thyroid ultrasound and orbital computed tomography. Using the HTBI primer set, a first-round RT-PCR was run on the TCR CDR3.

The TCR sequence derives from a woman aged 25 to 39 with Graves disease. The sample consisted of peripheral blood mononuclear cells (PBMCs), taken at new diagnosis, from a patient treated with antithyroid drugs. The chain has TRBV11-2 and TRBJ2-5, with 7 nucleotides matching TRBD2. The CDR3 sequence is CASSPPPGGRQETQYF. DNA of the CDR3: TGTGCCAGCAGCCCCCCCCCGGGCGGGAGACAGGAGACCCAGTACTTC.